A selection of T cell receptor beta chains follows, all from one sample in a study of T cell responses to AZD1222 COVID-19 vaccine. Profiling relied on immunoSEQ multiplex PCR, and the TCRdb table lists in-frame clones only, not all of them. In the table there are 120,000 to 150,000 clones, about nine tenths of which are singletons. The sample here was peripheral blood, taken on day 0 of AZD1222 vaccination. All receptors come from an adult in good health. The CDR3 runs from the conserved cysteine through the conserved F or W. D genes are given only for firm matches. Clone size, where shown, is once, few, many, or a class for clones that have expanded.

v_gene: TRBV12-3/TRBV12-4; len: 13; abundance: .; j_gene: TRBJ2-7; d_gene: .; CDR3nt: TGTGCCAGCCGACCGACAGGCACCTACGAGCAGTACTTC; CDR3aa: CASRPTGTYEQYF
v_gene: TRBV11-1; len: 16; abundance: .; j_gene: TRBJ2-5; d_gene: TRBD1; CDR3nt: TGTGCCAGCAGCTTAGCGAATTTACAGGGGAAAGAGACCCAGTACTTC; CDR3aa: CASSLANLQGKETQYF
v_gene: TRBV27; len: 16; abundance: .; j_gene: TRBJ2-5; d_gene: TRBD2; CDR3nt: TGTGCCAGCAGTTCTTGGACTAGCGGGAGTAGACGGACCCAGTACTTC; CDR3aa: CASSSWTSGSRRTQYF
v_gene: TRBV5-8; len: 15; abundance: .; j_gene: TRBJ2-1; d_gene: .; CDR3nt: TGTGCCAGCAGCTTGGGGGGGTCATCCTACAATGAGCAGTTCTTC; CDR3aa: CASSLGGSSYNEQFF
v_gene: TRBV7-2; len: 13; abundance: .; j_gene: TRBJ2-1; d_gene: .; CDR3nt: TGTGCCAGCAGCTTAGGAGCGGACAAGCTGCAGTTCTTC; CDR3aa: CASSLGADKLQFF
v_gene: TRBV18; len: 16; abundance: .; j_gene: TRBJ1-2; d_gene: TRBD1; CDR3nt: TGTGCCAGCTCAAAAATTGACAGGGGTGATAACTATGGCTACACCTTC; CDR3aa: CASSKIDRGDNYGYTF
v_gene: TRBV5-6; len: 14; abundance: .; j_gene: TRBJ1-5; d_gene: .; CDR3nt: TGTGCCAGCAGCTTGGCCTCCAGGGATCAGCCCCAGCATTTT; CDR3aa: CASSLASRDQPQHF
v_gene: TRBV27; len: 13; abundance: .; j_gene: TRBJ2-1; d_gene: .; CDR3nt: TGTGCCAGCAGCTGGGGAGCCTACAATGAGCAGTTCTTC; CDR3aa: CASSWGAYNEQFF
v_gene: TRBV19; len: 14; abundance: .; j_gene: TRBJ2-3; d_gene: .; CDR3nt: TGTGCCAGTAGTATCTACGGGAGCACAGATACGCAGTATTTT; CDR3aa: CASSIYGSTDTQYF
v_gene: TRBV9; len: 15; abundance: .; j_gene: TRBJ2-1; d_gene: .; CDR3nt: TGTGCCAGCAGCGTGCCGGACGGAGGATACAATGAGCAGTTCTTC; CDR3aa: CASSVPDGGYNEQFF
v_gene: TRBV7-2; len: 16; abundance: .; j_gene: TRBJ1-4; d_gene: .; CDR3nt: TGTGCCAGCAGCTTAGCGAGAATAGGGGGGAATGAAAAACTGTTTTTT; CDR3aa: CASSLARIGGNEKLFF
v_gene: TRBV29-1; len: 12; abundance: few; j_gene: TRBJ2-7; d_gene: .; CDR3nt: TGCAGCATTCAGTTTGGGGCGTGGGAGCAGTACTTC; CDR3aa: CSIQFGAWEQYF
v_gene: TRBV2; len: 13; abundance: .; j_gene: TRBJ1-5; d_gene: .; CDR3nt: TGTGCCAGCATGGGATTTTTAGATCAGCCCCAGCATTTT; CDR3aa: CASMGFLDQPQHF
v_gene: TRBV4-2; len: 16; abundance: .; j_gene: TRBJ2-5; d_gene: TRBD2; CDR3nt: TGTGCCAGCAGCCAAGATGATAGCGGGGGGGCCGAGACCCAGTACTTC; CDR3aa: CASSQDDSGGAETQYF
v_gene: TRBV20-1; len: 13; abundance: .; j_gene: TRBJ1-1; d_gene: .; CDR3nt: TGCAGTGCTAGTGAGGGGAGGGACACTGAAGCTTTCTTT; CDR3aa: CSASEGRDTEAFF
v_gene: TRBV11-3; len: 13; abundance: .; j_gene: TRBJ2-7; d_gene: .; CDR3nt: TGTGCCAGCAGCCTCTTTAGCGGTTACGAGCAGTACTTC; CDR3aa: CASSLFSGYEQYF
v_gene: TRBV28; len: 14; abundance: once; j_gene: TRBJ1-3; d_gene: TRBD1; CDR3nt: TGTGCCAGCAGTTCGGGACAGATTGGAAACACCATATATTTT; CDR3aa: CASSSGQIGNTIYF
v_gene: TRBV7-8; len: 15; abundance: .; j_gene: TRBJ1-1; d_gene: .; CDR3nt: TGTGCCAGCAGCTTAGGCGACAGGCTGGGGACTGAAGCTTTCTTT; CDR3aa: CASSLGDRLGTEAFF
v_gene: TRBV6-5; len: 15; abundance: once; j_gene: TRBJ2-4; d_gene: TRBD1; CDR3nt: TGTGCCACAGGGGCAGGGGGCATCGCCAAAAACATTCAGTACTTC; CDR3aa: CATGAGGIAKNIQYF
v_gene: TRBV4-2; len: 15; abundance: .; j_gene: TRBJ2-7; d_gene: TRBD1; CDR3nt: TGTGCCAGCAGCCTAGACCGGTCAGGGGGCTACGAGCAGTACTTC; CDR3aa: CASSLDRSGGYEQYF
v_gene: TRBV7-3; len: 17; abundance: .; j_gene: TRBJ2-7; d_gene: TRBD1; CDR3nt: TGTGCCAGCAGCCTCGGGACAGGGGGCTTCCTCTCCTACGAGCAGTACTTC; CDR3aa: CASSLGTGGFLSYEQYF
v_gene: TRBV27; len: 14; abundance: .; j_gene: TRBJ1-5; d_gene: .; CDR3nt: TGTGCCAGCAGTCTATCAGGGGCTGGTCAGCCCCAGCATTTT; CDR3aa: CASSLSGAGQPQHF
v_gene: TRBV6-5; len: 12; abundance: .; j_gene: TRBJ1-1; d_gene: .; CDR3nt: TGTGCCAGCAGTTACACACCGCGGGGAGCTTTCTTT; CDR3aa: CASSYTPRGAFF
v_gene: TRBV6-4; len: 13; abundance: .; j_gene: TRBJ2-4; d_gene: .; CDR3nt: TGTGCCAGCAGCGACATCTTCGGGGACATTCAGTACTTC; CDR3aa: CASSDIFGDIQYF
v_gene: TRBV6-2/TRBV6-3; len: 13; abundance: .; j_gene: TRBJ2-7; d_gene: .; CDR3nt: TGTGCCAGCAGTTACGGAGGTGGGAACGAGCAGTACTTC; CDR3aa: CASSYGGGNEQYF
v_gene: TRBV24-1; len: 13; abundance: .; j_gene: TRBJ2-1; d_gene: .; CDR3nt: TGTGCCACCAGCGGACAGGAGGGCAATGAGCAGTTCTTC; CDR3aa: CATSGQEGNEQFF
v_gene: TRBV2; len: 14; abundance: once; j_gene: TRBJ1-2; d_gene: .; CDR3nt: TGTGCCAGCAGTCGGGATTCACCCGACTATGGCTACACCTTC; CDR3aa: CASSRDSPDYGYTF
v_gene: TRBV5-5; len: 13; abundance: once; j_gene: TRBJ1-1; d_gene: .; CDR3nt: TGTGCCAGCAGCTTGACATGGGGAGCTGAAGCTTTCTTT; CDR3aa: CASSLTWGAEAFF
v_gene: TRBV7-9; len: 14; abundance: .; j_gene: TRBJ1-5; d_gene: TRBD1; CDR3nt: TGTGCCAGCAGCTCCCTACAGGGGCCGGAACCCCAGCATTTT; CDR3aa: CASSSLQGPEPQHF
v_gene: TRBV28; len: 14; abundance: .; j_gene: TRBJ1-2; d_gene: .; CDR3nt: TGTGCCAGCAGGGGGGTAGGCCCTAACTATGGCTACACCTTC; CDR3aa: CASRGVGPNYGYTF
v_gene: TRBV6-5; len: 16; abundance: .; j_gene: TRBJ2-2; d_gene: .; CDR3nt: TGTGCCAGCAGTTACTCTGCTGGGGGGAACACCGGGGAGCTGTTTTTT; CDR3aa: CASSYSAGGNTGELFF
v_gene: TRBV30; len: 11; abundance: .; j_gene: TRBJ1-6; d_gene: .; CDR3nt: TGTGCCTGGACAATTTCCTCACCCCTCCACTTT; CDR3aa: CAWTISSPLHF
v_gene: TRBV5-1; len: 11; abundance: .; j_gene: TRBJ2-1; d_gene: TRBD2; CDR3nt: TGCGCCAGCAGCCACGGGGGGGAGCAGTTCTTC; CDR3aa: CASSHGGEQFF
v_gene: TRBV6-4; len: 13; abundance: .; j_gene: TRBJ2-1; d_gene: .; CDR3nt: TGTGCCAGCAGCAACGGGGCAACTAATGAGCAGTTCTTC; CDR3aa: CASSNGATNEQFF
v_gene: TRBV10-1; len: 14; abundance: .; j_gene: TRBJ2-5; d_gene: TRBD1; CDR3nt: TGCGCCAGCAGTGACAAGGGGGCAATAGAGACCCAGTACTTC; CDR3aa: CASSDKGAIETQYF
v_gene: TRBV27; len: 14; abundance: .; j_gene: TRBJ1-2; d_gene: .; CDR3nt: TGTGCCAGCAGTTTATTCCAGGGAGGGTATGGCTACACCTTC; CDR3aa: CASSLFQGGYGYTF
v_gene: TRBV4-1; len: 18; abundance: .; j_gene: TRBJ2-7; d_gene: .; CDR3nt: TGCGCCAGCAGCTACCAAGGGGGGGGCGAAAGGAGCTCCTACGAGCAGTACTTC; CDR3aa: CASSYQGGGERSSYEQYF
v_gene: TRBV19; len: 16; abundance: .; j_gene: TRBJ1-2; d_gene: .; CDR3nt: TGTGCCAGTAGTCCACTCTCCTCCGGGACGGTCTATGGCTACACCTTC; CDR3aa: CASSPLSSGTVYGYTF
v_gene: TRBV19; len: 16; abundance: .; j_gene: TRBJ1-1; d_gene: .; CDR3nt: TGTGCCAGTAGTAAACAGGGAAAGAGGATGAACACTGAAGCTTTCTTT; CDR3aa: CASSKQGKRMNTEAFF
v_gene: TRBV27; len: 15; abundance: .; j_gene: TRBJ2-2; d_gene: TRBD1; CDR3nt: TGTGCCAGCAGTTGGTATACAGGGGGCACCGGGGAGCTGTTTTTT; CDR3aa: CASSWYTGGTGELFF
v_gene: TRBV18; len: 13; abundance: .; j_gene: TRBJ2-2; d_gene: .; CDR3nt: TGTGCCAGCTCACCACTCGTACCCGGGGAGCTGTTTTTT; CDR3aa: CASSPLVPGELFF